This T cell receptor beta chain is from a study of T cells in Graves' hyperthyroidism and ophthalmopathy. Points from the study as a whole: Using 13 V-J features, a model discriminated ophthalmopathy from stable hyperthyroidism.

Germline CDR1 MNHEY, CDR2 SVGAGI. CDR3 size: 14 residues. This clonotype was seen only a few times. The antigen is unknown. One end of the junction varies from germline; a read error may be responsible. From RNA transcripts, TCR beta CDR3 regions were amplified. When the TCR CDR3 underwent first-round RT-PCR, the HTBI primer set was used. One entry per CDR3 protein, called by TCRdb with MiXCR from the multiplex PCR reads. Counted here are roughly 520,000 distinct CDR3 sequences, approximately 25% occurring once; the ten biggest clones make up roughly 10%. The study left out patients who had uncontrolled infection, other autoimmune disease, pregnancy or lactation. Diagnostic decisions used clinical symptoms, serum thyroxine and TRAb, thyroid ultrasound and orbital computed tomography.

The sequencing sample was made of blood. The chain uses TRBV6-5 and TRBJ2-7, with D possibly being TRBD1 (5 bases). This clonotype was obtained from a woman aged 25 to 39 with Graves' ophthalmopathy. The CDR3 DNA is TGTGCCAGCAGTTACTCGTCACAGGCCAACCGAGTAGACTTC. This sequence encodes CASSYSSQANRVDF.